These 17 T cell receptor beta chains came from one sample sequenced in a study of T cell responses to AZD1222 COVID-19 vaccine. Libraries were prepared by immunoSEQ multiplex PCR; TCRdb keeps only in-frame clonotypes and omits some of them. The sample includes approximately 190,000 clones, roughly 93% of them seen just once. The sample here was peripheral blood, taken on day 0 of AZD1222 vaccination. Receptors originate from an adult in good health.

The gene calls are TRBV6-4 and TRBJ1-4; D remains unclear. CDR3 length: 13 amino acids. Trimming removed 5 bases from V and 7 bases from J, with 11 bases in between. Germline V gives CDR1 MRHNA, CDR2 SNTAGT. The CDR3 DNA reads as TGTGCCAGCAGTTATGACGACGGTGAAAAACTGTTTTTT. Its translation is CASSYDDGEKLFF.

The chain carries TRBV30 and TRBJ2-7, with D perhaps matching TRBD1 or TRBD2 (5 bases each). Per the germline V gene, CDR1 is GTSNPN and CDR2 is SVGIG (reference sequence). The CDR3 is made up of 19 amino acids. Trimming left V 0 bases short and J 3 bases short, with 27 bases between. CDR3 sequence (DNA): TGTGCCTGGAGTGTTTGGGGCCAGGGAGTGCCCCCCGGAGTCTACGAGCAGTACTTC. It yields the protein CAWSVWGQGVPPGVYEQYF.

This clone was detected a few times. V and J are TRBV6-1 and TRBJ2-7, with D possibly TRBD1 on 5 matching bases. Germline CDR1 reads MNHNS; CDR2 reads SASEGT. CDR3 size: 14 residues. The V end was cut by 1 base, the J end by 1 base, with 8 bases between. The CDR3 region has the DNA TGTGCCAGCAGTGAAGAGGCAGGGTCCTACGAGCAGTACTTC. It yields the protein CASSEEAGSYEQYF.

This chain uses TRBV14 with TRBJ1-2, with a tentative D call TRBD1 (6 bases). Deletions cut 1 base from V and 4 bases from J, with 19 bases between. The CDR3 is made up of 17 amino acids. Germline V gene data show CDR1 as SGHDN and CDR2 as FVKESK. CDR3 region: CASSQGRGQPGSYGYTF. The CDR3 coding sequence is TGTGCCAGCAGCCAAGGACGTGGACAGCCGGGCAGCTATGGCTACACCTTC.

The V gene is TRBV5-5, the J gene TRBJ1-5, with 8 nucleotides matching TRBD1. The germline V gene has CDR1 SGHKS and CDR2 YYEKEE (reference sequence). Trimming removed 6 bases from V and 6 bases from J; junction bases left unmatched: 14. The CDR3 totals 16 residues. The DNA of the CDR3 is TGTGCCAGCACCCAGGGAGTCAGGGGGCGAAGTCAGCCCCAGCATTTT. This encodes CASTQGVRGRSQPQHF.

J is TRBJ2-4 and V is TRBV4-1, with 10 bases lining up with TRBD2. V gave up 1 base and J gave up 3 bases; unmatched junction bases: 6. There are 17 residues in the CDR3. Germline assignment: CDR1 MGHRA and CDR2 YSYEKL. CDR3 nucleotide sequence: TGCGCCAGCAGCCAAGTTCTAGCGGGGGCCCGCAAAAACATTCAGTACTTC. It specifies CASSQVLAGARKNIQYF.

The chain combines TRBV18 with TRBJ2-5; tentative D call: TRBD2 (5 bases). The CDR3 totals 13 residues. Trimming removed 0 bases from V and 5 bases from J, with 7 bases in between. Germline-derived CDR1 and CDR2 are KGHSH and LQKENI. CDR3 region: CASSPPGAETQYF. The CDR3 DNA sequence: TGTGCCAGCTCACCACCGGGAGCGGAGACCCAGTACTTC.

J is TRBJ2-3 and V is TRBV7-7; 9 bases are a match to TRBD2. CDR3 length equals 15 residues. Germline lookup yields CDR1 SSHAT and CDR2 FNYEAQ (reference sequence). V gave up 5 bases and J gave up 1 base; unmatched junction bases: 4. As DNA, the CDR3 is TGTGCCAGCAGCAAATGGACTAGCGGCACAGATACGCAGTATTTT. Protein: CASSKWTSGTDTQYF. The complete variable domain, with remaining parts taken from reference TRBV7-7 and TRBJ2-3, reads GAGVSQSPRYKVTKRGQDVTLRCDPISSHATLYWYQQALGQGPEFLTYFNYEAQPDKSGLPSDRFSAERPEGSISTLTIQRTEQRDSAMYRCASSKWTSGTDTQYFGPGTRLTVL.

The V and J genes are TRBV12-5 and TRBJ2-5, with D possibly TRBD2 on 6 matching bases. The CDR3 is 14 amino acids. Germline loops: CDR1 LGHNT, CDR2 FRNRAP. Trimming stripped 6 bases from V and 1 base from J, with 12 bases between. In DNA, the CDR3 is TGTGCTAGTGGCCTCGGGACTTTCCAAGAGACCCAGTACTTC. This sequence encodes CASGLGTFQETQYF.

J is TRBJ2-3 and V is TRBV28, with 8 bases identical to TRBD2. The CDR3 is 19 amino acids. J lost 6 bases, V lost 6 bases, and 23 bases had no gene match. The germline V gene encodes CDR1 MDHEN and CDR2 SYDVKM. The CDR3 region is CASRRNRGGGLTPGDTQYF. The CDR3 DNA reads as TGTGCCAGCAGGCGGAACCGGGGGGGCGGCCTCACCCCGGGGGATACGCAGTATTTT. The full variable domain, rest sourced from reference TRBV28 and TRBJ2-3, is DVKVTQSSRYLVKRTGEKVFLECVQDMDHENMFWYRQDPGLGLRLIYFSYDVKMKEKGDIPEGYSVSREKKERFSLILESASTNQTSMYLCASRRNRGGGLTPGDTQYFGPGTRLTVL.

The CDR3 spells CARSLSPGGVMNTEAFF. The CDR3 DNA reads TGTGCCAGAAGCTTGAGTCCAGGAGGGGTGATGAACACTGAAGCTTTCTTT. The genes are TRBV5-3 and TRBJ1-1; possibly TRBD1 for D (5 bases). TRBV5-3 is noted as an ORF with a role that remains uncertain. V lost 1 base, J lost 0 bases, and 16 bases lay in between. The CDR3 has 17 residues.

The CDR3, as DNA: TGTGCCAGTAGTATCCCAGGGGGCGCTGGAACCGGGGAGCTGTTTTTT. Protein product: CASSIPGGAGTGELFF. This chain uses TRBV19 with TRBJ2-2; the match to TRBD1 covers 8 bases. The CDR3 has 16 amino acids. The V and J ends lost 3 bases and 5 bases, in that order; junction bases with no gene match: 8. Germline V gene lookup returns CDR1 LNHDA and CDR2 SQIVND (reference sequence).

The CDR3 sequence is CASSFKKTGTSGTYEQYF. The DNA for the CDR3 is TGTGCCAGTAGTTTTAAAAAAACCGGGACTAGCGGTACCTACGAGCAGTACTTC. The chain uses TRBV19 and TRBJ2-7; 11 bases line up with TRBD2. The CDR3 is 18 residues long. V trimming: 5 bases; J trimming: 2 bases; junction bases outside the gene matches: 14. Germline V gene data show CDR1 as LNHDA and CDR2 as SQIVND (reference sequence).

The CDR3 spells CASSLGRSSYEQYF. In DNA form, the CDR3 reads TGTGCCAGCAGCTTGGGCAGGAGCTCCTACGAGCAGTACTTC. The chain is built from TRBV13 and TRBJ2-7, with no clear D. V was cut by 3 bases and J by 0 bases, with 9 bases left in between. The germline gives CDR1 PRHDT, CDR2 FYEKMQ (reference sequence). This CDR3 comprises 14 residues. Supplemented by reference TRBV13 and TRBJ2-7, the full variable domain reads AAGVIQSPRHLIKEKRETATLKCYPIPRHDTVYWYQQGPGQDPQFLISFYEKMQSDKGSIPDRFSAQQFSDYHSELNMSSLELGDSALYFCASSLGRSSYEQYFGPGTRLTVT.

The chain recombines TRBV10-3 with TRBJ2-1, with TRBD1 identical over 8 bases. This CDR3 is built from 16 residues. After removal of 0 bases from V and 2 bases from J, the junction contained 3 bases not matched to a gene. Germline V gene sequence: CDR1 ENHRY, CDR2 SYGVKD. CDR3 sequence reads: CAISESPGGTYNEQFF. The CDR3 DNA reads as TGTGCCATCAGTGAGTCACCAGGGGGCACCTACAATGAGCAGTTCTTC.

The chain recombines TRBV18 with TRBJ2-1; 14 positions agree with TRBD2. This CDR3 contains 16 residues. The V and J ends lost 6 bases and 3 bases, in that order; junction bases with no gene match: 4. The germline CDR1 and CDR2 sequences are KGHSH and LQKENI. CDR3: CASSTSGGVNYNEQFF. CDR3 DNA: TGTGCCAGCTCGACTAGCGGGGGGGTCAACTACAATGAGCAGTTCTTC. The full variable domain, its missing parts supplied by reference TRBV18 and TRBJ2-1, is NAGVMQNPRHLVRRRGQEARLRCSPMKGHSHVYWYRQLPEEGLKFMVYLQKENIIDESGMPKERFSAEFPKEGPSILRIQQVVRGDSAAYFCASSTSGGVNYNEQFFGPGTRLTVL.

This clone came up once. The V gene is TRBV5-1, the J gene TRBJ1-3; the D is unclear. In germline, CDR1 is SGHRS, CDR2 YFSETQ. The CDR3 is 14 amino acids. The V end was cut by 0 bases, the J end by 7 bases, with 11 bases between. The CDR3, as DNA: TGCGCCAGCAGCTTGGAGGCGGGAGGCAACACCATATATTTT. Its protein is CASSLEAGGNTIYF.